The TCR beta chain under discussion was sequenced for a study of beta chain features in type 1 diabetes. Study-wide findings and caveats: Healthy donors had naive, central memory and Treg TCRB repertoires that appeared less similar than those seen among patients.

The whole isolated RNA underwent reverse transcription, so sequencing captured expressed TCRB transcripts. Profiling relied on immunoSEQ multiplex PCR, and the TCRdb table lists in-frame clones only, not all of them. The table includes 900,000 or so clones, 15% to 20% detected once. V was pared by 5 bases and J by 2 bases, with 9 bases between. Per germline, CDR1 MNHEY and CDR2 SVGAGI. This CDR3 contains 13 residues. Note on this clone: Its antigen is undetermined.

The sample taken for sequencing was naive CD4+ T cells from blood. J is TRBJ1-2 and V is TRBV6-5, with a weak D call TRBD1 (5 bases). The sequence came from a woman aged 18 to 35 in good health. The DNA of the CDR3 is TGTGCCAGCAGTGACCGGGGGAACTATGGCTACACCTTC. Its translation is CASSDRGNYGYTF.